Many counts were recorded for the clone carrying this T cell receptor (beta chain). No antigen is known for it. The PBMCs had their origin in 7.5 to 10 ml of fresh peripheral blood. Trimming took off 4 bases at V and 6 bases at J, with 16 bases between the two ends. CDR3 length equals 13 residues. Germline CDR1 GTSNPN, CDR2 SVGIG (reference sequence). The data were obtained in a study of T cells in Graves' hyperthyroidism and ophthalmopathy. Broader study findings: A model of 13 V-J features distinguished ophthalmopathy from stable hyperthyroidism.

Using RNA transcripts as the source, TCR beta CDR3 regions were amplified. A set of HTBI primers served as the primers for a first-round RT-PCR of the TCR CDR3. TCRdb used MiXCR to reprocess the multiplex PCR reads, holding one entry per CDR3 protein. The sample shows 730,000 or so distinct CDR3 sequences, 18% of them seen only once. The sequence was collected from a woman in her forties or fifties with Graves' hyperthyroidism that later progressed to Graves' ophthalmopathy. This chain uses TRBV30 with TRBJ2-7, with D tentatively TRBD1 or TRBD2 (5 bases each). Sample: blood. The CDR3: CAWNEGQGVEQYF. The CDR3 nucleotides read TGTGCCTGGAACGAGGGTCAAGGGGTCGAGCAGTACTTC.